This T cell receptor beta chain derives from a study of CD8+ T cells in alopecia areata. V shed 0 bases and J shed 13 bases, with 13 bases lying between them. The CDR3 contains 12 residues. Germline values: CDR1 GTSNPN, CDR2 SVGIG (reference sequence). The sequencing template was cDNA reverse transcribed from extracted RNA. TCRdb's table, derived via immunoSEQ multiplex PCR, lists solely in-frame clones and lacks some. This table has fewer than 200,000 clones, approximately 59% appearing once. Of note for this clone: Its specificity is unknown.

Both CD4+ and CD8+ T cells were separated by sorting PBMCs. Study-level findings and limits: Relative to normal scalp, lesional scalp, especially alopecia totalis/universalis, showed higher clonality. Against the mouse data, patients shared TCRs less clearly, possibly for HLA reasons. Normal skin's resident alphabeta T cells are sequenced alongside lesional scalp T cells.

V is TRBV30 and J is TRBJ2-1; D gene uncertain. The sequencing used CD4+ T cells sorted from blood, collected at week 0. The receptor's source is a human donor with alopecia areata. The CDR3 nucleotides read TGTGCCTGGAGTGTATTACGAGCTCGACAGTTCTTC. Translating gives CAWSVLRARQFF.